One sample yielded the 8 T cell receptor beta chains listed below, sequenced in a study of blood T cells in healthy people across ages. A J-beta primer mix and a sample-barcoded 5' primer were used in a second PCR of roughly 7 to 12 cycles. Using its own MiXCR run on the 5' RACE reads, TCRdb lists one record per CDR3 protein. The data show around 400,000 distinct CDR3 sequences, 52% seen once. Material for sequencing was blood. Source of these receptors: a man aged 60 to 69 in good health.

The chain employs TRBV20-1 and TRBJ1-2; 7 bases are shared with TRBD1. Germline V gene sequence: CDR1 DFQATT, CDR2 SNEGSKA (reference sequence). Trimming removed 6 bases from V and 4 bases from J; junction bases left unmatched: 5. This CDR3 is 12 amino acids long. CDR3: CSATGYGYGYTF. For the CDR3, the DNA is TGCAGTGCGACAGGGTATGGCTATGGCTACACCTTC.

This clonotype was seen a handful of times. This chain connects TRBV20-1 to TRBJ2-7, with TRBD1 as a possible D gene (6 bases). The ends were cut back, 1 base at V and 6 bases at J, with 22 bases in the middle. This CDR3 has 16 residues. Per germline, CDR1 DFQATT and CDR2 SNEGSKA (reference sequence). This CDR3 is CSARAPPGHPVSEQYF. DNA for the CDR3: TGCAGTGCTAGAGCCCCCCCGGGACACCCGGTTTCCGAGCAGTACTTC.

V usage is TRBV7-8 and J usage is TRBJ2-7; no clear D gene. The DNA matches TRBJ2-5 better at its end, which makes the J call doubtful. There are 13 residues in the CDR3. Germline CDR1 SGHVS, CDR2 FQNEAQ. The CDR3 bases are TGTGCCAGCAGCTCCCCGACGAAAGAGACCCAGTACTTC. This sequence encodes CASSSPTKETQYF.

The chain has TRBV28 and TRBJ2-6, with D tentatively TRBD1 (6 bases). The CDR3 contains 16 residues. The V and J ends lost 4 bases and 4 bases respectively, with 14 bases between them. Germline values: CDR1 MDHEN, CDR2 SYDVKM. The CDR3 protein is CASSSTGFSGANVLTF. For the CDR3, the DNA is TGTGCCAGCAGTTCCACAGGGTTTTCCGGGGCCAACGTCCTGACTTTC.

In this sample, this clonotype turned up a few times. A read error may be the cause here, since a much bigger clone is one base away. The chain carries TRBV2 and TRBJ1-6; D is perhaps TRBD1 (6 bases). Per the germline V gene, CDR1 is SNHLY and CDR2 is FYNNEI. There are 13 residues in the CDR3. Here the CDR3 DNA reads TGTGCCAGCAGTGAAACGGCAGGGGTACCCCCCCACTTT. It encodes CASSETAGVPPHF.

This clonotype appeared a few times. This chain links TRBV20-1 with TRBJ1-1, with unresolved D. Trimming pared 6 bases from V and 8 bases from J, leaving 13 bases between. The CDR3 length is 11 residues. CDR1 is DFQATT, CDR2 SNEGSKA, per germline (reference sequence). The CDR3 DNA is TGCAGTGCCCAAAGAGAGGGAGAAGCTTTCTTT. Protein: CSAQREGEAFF.

This rearrangement joins TRBV29-1 to TRBJ2-3; TRBD1 might be the D (5 bases). The CDR3 loop spans 14 amino acids. V was cut by 6 bases and J by 3 bases, with 16 bases left in between. Germline-derived CDR1 and CDR2 are SQVTM and ANQGSEA. The CDR3 nucleotides are TGCAGCGTGGGTGGACATCCTGGGACAGATACGCAGTATTTT. Amino acids: CSVGGHPGTDTQYF.

This clonotype has just a few counts. The rearrangement uses TRBV6-4 and TRBJ2-6; D might be TRBD2 (6 bases). V lost 7 bases and J 1 base, leaving 11 bases between the germline ends. This CDR3 region has 15 residues. The germline gives CDR1 MRHNA, CDR2 SNTAGT. The CDR3 here is CASKRGSSGANVLTF. The DNA of the CDR3 is TGTGCCAGCAAACGGGGGTCGTCTGGGGCCAACGTCCTGACTTTC.